The 13 T cell receptor beta chains reported below all come from one sample, sequenced in a study of cytomegalovirus exposure and HLA in healthy donors (dated by TCRdb to between 2016 and 2019). Preparation of the library involved the immunoSEQ multiplex PCR assay. For the multiplex PCR, a mixture combining 60 forward primers for TCR Vbeta segments and 13 reverse primers for TCR Jbeta segments was used. Held by TCRdb, this immuneACCESS table contains in-frame sequences only and omits some clones. Under half of the omission traces to an unresolved V gene where checked; the cause of the rest is unknown. The sample data list around 130,000 clones, and 70% to 85% of these were observed just once. Roughly 2.5% of the sample goes to the ten largest clones. Sequenced: PBMCs. The receptors shown here come from a man between 50 and 59 years old in good health and CMV-seronegative.

DNA for the CDR3: TGTGCCAGCAGCAAAGCGGGGACCGACTACGAGCAGTACTTC. Protein product: CASSKAGTDYEQYF. The rearrangement links TRBV6-5 to TRBJ2-7; 7 nucleotides match TRBD2. V lost 6 bases, J lost 3 bases, and 8 bases stayed unmatched. The CDR3 length is 14 residues. Germline CDR1 and CDR2: MNHEY and SVGAGI.

The rearrangement joins TRBV19 to TRBJ2-7, with 8 positions matching TRBD1. V lost 1 base and J lost 6; bases outside the gene matches: 2. This CDR3 spans 13 amino acids. Germline CDR1 is LNHDA and CDR2 is SQIVND (reference sequence). CDR3 sequence reads: CASSIAGGREQYF. CDR3 bases: TGTGCCAGTAGTATAGCAGGGGGCCGCGAGCAGTACTTC.

The chain employs TRBV6-1 and TRBJ2-6; D is unresolved. CDR1 is MNHNS and CDR2 is SASEGT in the germline V gene. This CDR3 is 13 amino acids long. Trimming shortened V by 8 bases and J by 1 base, and 6 bases separated the two germline ends. CDR3 in DNA: TGTGCCAGCTCAGGTTCTGGGGCCAACGTCCTGACTTTC. It codes for CASSGSGANVLTF.

This rearrangement joins TRBV25-1 to TRBJ2-1, with D hard to call. The CDR3 is 15 amino acids. Germline lookup yields CDR1 MGHDK and CDR2 SYGVNS. V was cut by 4 bases and J by 0 bases, with 10 bases left in between. CDR3 nucleotide sequence: TGTGCCAGCAGTGCCGGGTCGACCTCCTACAATGAGCAGTTCTTC. Translation: CASSAGSTSYNEQFF.

The chain uses TRBV27 and TRBJ1-5, with 7 positions matching TRBD1. The germline V gene encodes CDR1 MNHEY and CDR2 SMNVEV (reference sequence). The CDR3 has 15 amino acids. With 6 bases clipped from V and 5 bases from J, the junction kept 10 bases outside the gene matches. The CDR3 DNA reads TGTGCCAGCAGCCCTTTGGACAGGACTGATCAGCCCCAGCATTTT. Protein: CASSPLDRTDQPQHF.

The rearrangement uses TRBV30 and TRBJ2-5; TRBD1 matches 10 bases. The last part of the DNA fits TRBJ2-7 better; the J call may be wrong. This CDR3 contains 13 residues. The germline CDR1 and CDR2 sequences are GTSNPN and SVGIG (reference sequence). CDR3 DNA sequence: TGTGCCTGGAAGAGACAGGGGGCGTACGAGCAGTACTTC. Encoded protein: CAWKRQGAYEQYF.

CDR3 in DNA: TGTGCCAGCAGCGCCGGACTAGCCGGGGGTTATAGCACAGATACGCAGTATTTT. Amino acid sequence: CASSAGLAGGYSTDTQYF. The chain uses TRBV9 and TRBJ2-3, with 8 bases identical to TRBD2. This CDR3 contains 18 residues. Germline trimming cut 3 bases from V and 0 bases from J; bases unmatched to any gene: 12. Per germline, CDR1 SGDLS and CDR2 YYNGEE.

V usage is TRBV5-6 and J usage is TRBJ2-7; D not certain. There are 14 residues in the CDR3. Trimming removed 4 bases at V and 3 bases at J, with 14 bases between. Germline V lookup: CDR1 SGHDT, CDR2 YYEEEE. The CDR3 coding sequence is TGTGCCAGCAGCCCCGACACCTTGGGCTACGAGCAGTACTTC. It translates to CASSPDTLGYEQYF.

The CDR3 nucleotides are TGTGCCAGCAGTGTGGCGGGGCCCTACGAGCAGTACTTC. Its translation: CASSVAGPYEQYF. J is TRBJ2-7 and V is TRBV6-1; D perhaps matches TRBD2 (6 bases). The germline gives CDR1 MNHNS, CDR2 SASEGT. The CDR3 is 13 residues long. Trimming cost V 4 bases and J 2 bases, with 9 bases left between them.

This chain links TRBV13 with TRBJ2-7; 8 nucleotides agree with TRBD2. J was trimmed by 1 base and V by 8 bases; bases with no gene match: 7. CDR1 and CDR2 from the germline V gene are PRHDT and FYEKMQ (reference sequence). CDR3 length: 14 amino acids. The CDR3 region has the DNA TGTGCCAGCCGAACTAGCGGTACATCCTACGAGCAGTACTTC. Protein sequence: CASRTSGTSYEQYF.

This clone was recorded once. Sequence at one end of the junction differs from germline and may be a read error. Other nucleotide sequences from this sample produce the same CDR3. This CDR3 reads CASSGGLAGGQETQYF. In DNA form, the CDR3 reads TGTGCTAGCAGTGGAGGACTAGCGGGGGGGCAAGAGACCCAGTACTTC. The chain has TRBV2 and TRBJ2-5; TRBD2 agrees at 15 bases. This CDR3 contains 16 residues. Germline V gene data show CDR1 as SNHLY and CDR2 as FYNNEI.

The rearrangement uses TRBV7-9 and TRBJ1-1; D possibly corresponds to TRBD1 (6 bases). Germline CDR1 is SEHNR and CDR2 is FQNEAQ (reference sequence). The length of the CDR3 is 12 residues. The V end lost 5 bases, the J end lost 5 bases, and 9 bases lay between the germline ends. CDR3 amino acids: CASSTGWTEAFF. CDR3 DNA: TGTGCCAGCAGCACAGGGTGGACTGAAGCTTTCTTT.

The V call is TRBV9, the J call TRBJ2-5; TRBD1 might be the D (5 bases). Germline-derived CDR1 and CDR2 are SGDLS and YYNGEE. This CDR3 has 16 residues. V was pared by 0 bases and J by 4 bases, with 16 bases between. Here the CDR3 DNA reads TGTGCCAGCAGCGTAGAAGGAAGGGGCGGTGGAGAGACCCAGTACTTC. Protein product: CASSVEGRGGGETQYF. The variable domain in full, with the rest retrieved from reference TRBV9 and TRBJ2-5, is DSGVTQTPKHLITATGQRVTLRCSPRSGDLSVYWYQQSLDQGLQFLIQYYNGEERAKGNILERFSAQQFPDLHSELNLSSLELGDSALYFCASSVEGRGGGETQYFGPGTRLLVL.